One T cell receptor (beta chain) is described in this entry. Its antigen is currently unknown. TCRdb reprocessed the 5' RACE reads, with one entry per CDR3 protein and no DNA. Its clone listing holds roughly 280,000 distinct CDR3 sequences. Germline V gene data show CDR1 as MNHNY and CDR2 as SVGAGI (reference sequence). The CDR3 is 12 amino acids. The data belong to a study of T cells expressing NK-cell markers. Study summary: It was sorted CD3+CD56-NKG2C+, CD3+CD56+NKG2C- and CD3+CD56+NKG2C+ T cells that provided the TCR beta repertoires. Seven of the eight sequenced donors were classified as HCMV-seropositive, and one was classified as seronegative. General study points: Where a handful of donors were concerned, these clonotypes also led the CD3+CD56-NKG2C+ fraction.

Material for sequencing was blood T cells: a sorted CD56 or NKG2C T cell subset, CD4+ or CD8+ T cells, or bulk PBMC T cells (not recorded which). The sequence was collected from a young man in good health. The chain employs TRBV6-6 and TRBJ2-4; TCRdb's D call of TRBD2 is untestable without DNA. CDR3 loop: CASSYRTGGEYF.